A selection of T cell receptor beta chains follows, all from one sample in a study of T-cell reconstitution after alpha-beta-depleted transplantation in children. TCRdb redid the calling of the PCR reads with MiXCR, one entry per CDR3 protein. This sample yields some 390,000 distinct CDR3 sequences, of which about 20% are seen a single time; 3.8% belongs to the top ten. Sequencing used PBMCs from the stem cell graft donor, obtained from the stem cell graft. All receptors come from a human donor who donated a stem cell graft to a child with acute myeloid leukemia. The CDR3 runs from the conserved cysteine through the conserved F or W.

TRBJ1-1 | TRBV6-5 | CASSFGQVNTEAFF
TRBJ2-7 | TRBV13 | CASSWSYEQYF
TRBJ2-7 | TRBV29-1 | CSVEGQGGSPYF
TRBJ2-7 | TRBV19 | CASSRTSGYYEQYF
TRBJ2-3 | TRBV18 | CASSPTEDTQYF
TRBJ2-2 | TRBV12-3/TRBV12-4 | CASSRRTGGNTGELFF
TRBJ2-3 | TRBV12-3/TRBV12-4 | CASSPGEQRADTQYF
TRBJ2-1 | TRBV25-1 | CASSAGIAHTYNEQFF
TRBJ2-1 | TRBV27 | CASSLALRAAYNEQFF
TRBJ2-3 | TRBV7-2 | CASSMGQTKSTDTQYF
TRBJ2-3 | TRBV6-2/TRBV6-3 | CATLTWADTQYF
TRBJ2-7 | TRBV4-1 | CASSPNGQGTGYEQYF
TRBJ2-5 | TRBV28 | CASRPLTGGVETQYF
TRBJ1-1 | TRBV27 | CASSSGQGRNTEAFF
TRBJ2-7 | TRBV6-6 | CASSQEGYEQYF
TRBJ2-1 | TRBV3-1 | CASSQDKSGLAGYNEQFF
TRBJ1-6 | TRBV12-3/TRBV12-4 | CASRGQGRNSPLHF
TRBJ2-5 | TRBV18 | CASSPPGTTSETQYF
TRBJ2-7 | TRBV20-1 | CSARETPGRASSYEQYF
TRBJ2-7 | TRBV20-1 | CSASGGSGSYEQYF
TRBJ2-7 | TRBV4-2 | CASSPMGTSGRDYEQYF
TRBJ2-7 | TRBV20-1 | CSARPDSYEQYF
TRBJ2-1 | TRBV5-1 | CASSSGESYNEQFF
TRBJ2-2 | TRBV25-1 | CASSDTTGELFF
TRBJ1-5 | TRBV5-5 | CASSLWGNSNQPQHF
TRBJ2-5 | TRBV25-1 | CASSEYRGKEGTQYF
TRBJ1-6 | TRBV9 | CASSFRDRANSPLHF
TRBJ2-5 | TRBV29-1 | CSVGGLAGETQYF
TRBJ2-3 | TRBV12-3/TRBV12-4 | CASTPPGDTQYF
TRBJ2-7 | TRBV20-1 | CSAEREASYEQYF
TRBJ2-2 | TRBV24-1 | CATHGRGDTGELFF